This T cell receptor (beta chain) was found in a study of PD-L1 blockade in urothelial cancer. With V trimmed by 0 bases and J by 10 bases, 7 bases remained unmatched. This CDR3 region has 14 residues. Per the germline V gene, CDR1 is GTSNPN and CDR2 is SVGIG (reference sequence). Some clones are missing from TCRdb's copy, which holds only in-frame ones; the method was immunoSEQ multiplex PCR. The table shows just over 50,000 clones, with approximately 80% occurring only once. The sequenced sample was PBMCs, obtained around atezolizumab (anti-PD-L1) treatment. The J gene is TRBJ2-1, the V gene TRBV30, with 9 bases matching TRBD2. This clonotype was obtained from a man between 65 and 85 years old with urothelial cancer. CDR3 in amino acids: CAWSVGREGGEQFF. In nucleotides, the CDR3 is TGTGCCTGGAGTGTAGGGCGGGAGGGGGGCGAGCAGTTCTTC.